The 19 T cell receptor beta chains given below trace back to one sample, sequenced in a study of T cells in Graves' hyperthyroidism and ophthalmopathy. From RNA transcripts, TCR beta CDR3 regions were amplified. HTBI primers were used for first-round RT-PCR of the TCR CDR3. From the multiplex PCR reads, TCRdb called clonotypes with MiXCR, one entry per CDR3 protein. In the table there are about 160,000 distinct CDR3 sequences, 9.4% of which are singletons. Sequencing was done on a sample of blood. These receptors all come from a woman in her late teens or twenties with Graves' hyperthyroidism that later progressed to Graves' ophthalmopathy.

This clonotype was recorded many times. J is TRBJ2-1 and V is TRBV11-2, with D unresolved. The CDR3 length is 13 residues. The V gene's germline CDR1 is SGHAT and CDR2 FQNNGV. Trimming stripped 9 bases from V and 1 base from J, with 10 bases between. The CDR3 loop is CASSDGSYNEQFF. In DNA, the CDR3 is TGTGCCAGTTCCGACGGATCCTACAATGAGCAGTTCTTC.

This clonotype appeared many times. V and J are TRBV20-1 and TRBJ2-1; D uncertain. Trimming stripped 0 bases from V and 3 bases from J, with 9 bases between. There are 14 residues in the CDR3. Germline CDR1 is DFQATT and CDR2 is SNEGSKA (reference sequence). CDR3 coding DNA: TGCAGTGCTAGAGAGCAACGGTTCTACAATGAGCAGTTCTTC. This encodes CSAREQRFYNEQFF.

In this sample, this clonotype turned up many times. The chain employs TRBV4-1 and TRBJ2-5, with TRBD2 matching 7 bases. Looked up from germline, CDR1 is MGHRA and CDR2 is YSYEKL. The CDR3 extends over 17 amino acids. The trim removed 4 bases at V and 4 bases at J, leaving 15 bases unmatched. The DNA of the CDR3 is TGCGCCAGCAGCCTCCGCTGGGGGGGGGATATGGGAGAGACCCAGTACTTC. This translates into CASSLRWGGDMGETQYF.

The table lists this clonotype with many counts. J is TRBJ2-7 and V is TRBV11-2; a possible D gene is TRBD2 (6 bases). Trimming left V 5 bases short and J 0 bases short, with 20 bases between. Looked up from germline, CDR1 is SGHAT and CDR2 is FQNNGV. The CDR3 is made up of 17 amino acids. CDR3 in amino acids: CASSIDLGGRSSYEQYF. The CDR3 DNA sequence: TGTGCCAGCAGCATCGACCTTGGAGGGCGAAGCTCCTACGAGCAGTACTTC.

This clonotype showed up many times. This chain connects TRBV3-1 to TRBJ2-1, with 8 positions matching TRBD2. This CDR3 spans 13 amino acids. The V gene end was trimmed by 6 bases and the J gene end by 9 bases; junction bases not matched to a gene: 7. Germline V gene lookup returns CDR1 LGHDT and CDR2 YNNKEL (reference sequence). The CDR3 protein is CASRDGGAAEQFF. DNA of the CDR3: TGTGCCAGCAGGGACGGGGGGGCAGCTGAGCAGTTCTTC.

This clonotype showed up many times. The DNA of the CDR3 is TGTGCCAGCAGCCACGGTAGCGTAACCTACAATGAGCAGTTCTTC. This encodes CASSHGSVTYNEQFF. The rearrangement links TRBV11-2 to TRBJ2-1; TRBD2 might be the D (5 bases). This CDR3 region has 15 residues. CDR1 and CDR2 (germline): SGHAT, FQNNGV. With 5 bases removed from V and 2 bases from J, the gap between germline ends came to 13 bases.

This clonotype has at least ten counts. The chain combines TRBV12-3 or TRBV12-4 with TRBJ2-3, with a tentative D call TRBD2 (6 bases). The CDR3 has 12 amino acids. Trimming stripped 7 bases from V and 6 bases from J, with 11 bases between. CDR3 in DNA: TGTGCCAGCACCGGGAGCGGGGATACGCAGTATTTT. Translation: CASTGSGDTQYF.

This clonotype showed up many times. The J gene is TRBJ2-3, the V gene TRBV20-1; 9 bases map to TRBD2. Germline V lookup: CDR1 DFQATT, CDR2 SNEGSKA (reference sequence). J was trimmed by 3 bases and V by 4 bases; bases with no gene match: 5. The CDR3 is 14 amino acids. The CDR3 is CSAIRLAGTDTQYF. The CDR3 DNA follows: TGCAGTGCTATTCGGCTAGCGGGGACAGATACGCAGTATTTT.

This clonotype has a handful of counts. The chain links TRBV4-1 to TRBJ1-2; TRBD1 agrees at 8 bases. V gave up 4 bases and J gave up 4 bases; unmatched junction bases: 17. CDR1 and CDR2 (germline): MGHRA, YSYEKL. The length of the CDR3 is 18 residues. CDR3 in DNA: TGCGCCAGCAGCCCTTTGGAGAACAGGGGGGGACTTAGCTATGGCTACACCTTC. Translation gives CASSPLENRGGLSYGYTF.

In this sample, this clonotype turned up many times. The genes are TRBV27 and TRBJ2-1; no reliable D call. There are 12 residues in the CDR3. The germline V gene encodes CDR1 MNHEY and CDR2 SMNVEV (reference sequence). V lost 5 bases and J lost 7, with 9 bases in between. CDR3 protein: CASSMDGNEQFF. The CDR3 region has the DNA TGTGCCAGCAGTATGGACGGGAATGAGCAGTTCTTC.

This clonotype has a count of ten or more. The chain combines TRBV11-2 with TRBJ2-7, with TRBD1 matching over 8 bases. The CDR3 runs 17 residues. The V segment lost 5 bases and the J segment 0 bases; nucleotides outside the gene matches: 12. Germline V gene sequence: CDR1 SGHAT, CDR2 FQNNGV. As DNA, the CDR3 is TGTGCCAGCAGCCGAAACCTTGCCGGGACAGGCTCCTACGAGCAGTACTTC. It is translated as CASSRNLAGTGSYEQYF.

Comments on this clonotype: A much larger clone is a single base away; this may be a read error. The chain links TRBV5-6 to TRBJ2-1; 9 bases map to TRBD2. With V trimmed by 0 bases and J by 11 bases, 9 bases remained unmatched. The germline gives CDR1 SGHDT, CDR2 YYEEEE. The CDR3 is 15 amino acids. This CDR3 is CASSLVGTSWNKQFF. The CDR3, as DNA: TGTGCCAGCAGCTTGGTAGGGACTAGCTGGAATAAGCAGTTCTTC.

In its sample, this clonotype was seen many times. The CDR3: CASSLAKGADTQYF. CDR3 bases: TGTGCCAGCAGCTTAGCGAAGGGGGCGGATACGCAGTATTTT. V usage is TRBV7-2 and J usage is TRBJ2-3, with TRBD1 matching 7 bases. From germline, CDR1 is SGHTA and CDR2 FQGNSA. The CDR3 loop spans 14 amino acids. V shed 0 bases, J shed 6 bases, and the junction held 3 bases outside the gene matches.

V and J are TRBV4-1 and TRBJ2-7, with D possibly matching TRBD1 (5 bases). The CDR3 extends over 11 amino acids. Per germline, CDR1 MGHRA and CDR2 YSYEKL. V lost 8 bases and J 4 bases, leaving 9 bases between the germline ends. CDR3 sequence reads: CASGHGYEQYF. The CDR3 region has the DNA TGCGCCAGCGGACATGGGTACGAGCAGTACTTC.

This clonotype was counted many times. The J gene is TRBJ2-7, the V gene TRBV20-1, with D tentatively TRBD2 (5 bases). This CDR3 comprises 14 residues. From germline, CDR1 is DFQATT and CDR2 SNEGSKA (reference sequence). Trimming cost V 0 bases and J 2 bases, with 11 bases left between them. The CDR3 DNA sequence: TGCAGTGCTAGAGATCTAGGGAGCCCCTACGAGCAGTACTTC. Its translation is CSARDLGSPYEQYF.

This clonotype was counted many times. J is TRBJ2-1 and V is TRBV7-3; TRBD2 agrees at 11 bases. After removal of 1 base from V and 0 bases from J, the junction contained 8 bases not matched to a gene. This CDR3 contains 19 residues. Germline V CDR1 and CDR2: SGHTA, FQGTGA. The CDR3 region has the DNA TGTGCCAGCAGCTTAAGGTCTAGCGGGGGGCTTAGCTCCTACAATGAGCAGTTCTTC. It yields the protein CASSLRSSGGLSSYNEQFF.

This clonotype was found a few times. One junction end disagrees with the germline gene, perhaps due to a read error. The chain combines TRBV5-6 with TRBJ1-2; D gene uncertain. Germline CDR1 reads SGHDT; CDR2 reads YYEEEE. This CDR3 comprises 12 residues. Written as DNA, the CDR3 is TGTGCCAGCAGCTTGGCGAGCGATGGCCACACCTTC. This gives the protein CASSLASDGHTF.

This clonotype has a count of ten or more. This chain connects TRBV20-1 to TRBJ1-4; D not resolved. The CDR3 totals 14 residues. Germline CDR1 and CDR2: DFQATT and SNEGSKA (reference sequence). Trimming cost V 1 base and J 2 bases, with 8 bases left between them. In DNA form, the CDR3 reads TGCAGTGCTAGAGGGTTAGGGACTAATGAAAAACTGTTTTTT. Translating it yields CSARGLGTNEKLFF.

This clonotype was observed at least ten times. The chain is built from TRBV6-1 and TRBJ2-5; 7 bases are a match to TRBD1. The trim removed 7 bases at V and 2 bases at J, leaving 4 bases unmatched. The CDR3 is 13 residues long. Looked up from germline, CDR1 is MNHNS and CDR2 is SASEGT. This CDR3 reads CASTRGQQETQYF. Written as DNA, the CDR3 is TGTGCCAGCACTAGGGGACAGCAAGAGACCCAGTACTTC.